This T cell receptor (beta chain) was identified in a study of regulatory T cells in long-lasting Graves disease. Time point of the sample: newly diagnosed GD, antithyroid drugs for less than 3 months. Making the TCR library involved RNA that had been extracted from PBMCs. TCR beta libraries were built with iRepertoire HTBI primers and Arm-PCR of CDR3 regions. TCRdb used MiXCR to reprocess the multiplex PCR reads, holding one entry per CDR3 protein. The sample lists 530,000 or so distinct CDR3 sequences; roughly 16% were seen once. The same sample was also used in a study of T cells in Graves' hyperthyroidism and ophthalmopathy. That study adds: Clonotypes that were expanded in thyroid above 0.001 mostly appeared in blood too.

The source material was peripheral blood mononuclear cells (PBMCs), sampled at new diagnosis, from a patient treated with antithyroid drugs. This clonotype was sampled from a man aged 18-30 years with Graves disease.

The CDR3: CASRAGGEAFF. The CDR3 bases are TGTGCCAGCCGGGCGGGGGGTGAAGCTTTCTTT. The chain combines TRBV5-4 with TRBJ1-1; tentatively, D is TRBD1 (5 bases). Germline V gene lookup returns CDR1 SGHNT and CDR2 YYREEE (reference sequence). The V gene lost 7 bases and the J gene lost 7 bases, with 11 bases spanning the gap. CDR3 length: 11 residues. The full variable domain, with the rest looked up from reference TRBV5-4 and TRBJ1-1, is ETGVTQSPTHLIKTRGQQVTLRCSSQSGHNTVSWYQQALGQGPQFIFQYYREEENGRGNFPPRFSGLQFPNYSSELNVNALELDDSALYLCASRAGGEAFFGQGTRLTVV.